This T cell receptor (beta chain) was sequenced in a study of blood T cell repertoires in COVID-19. Study-level background: PBMCs, B-cell-depleted T cells, or T cells were the source of the cDNA or gDNA that made up the material.

Trimming removed 10 bases at V and 0 bases at J, with 18 bases between. Germline CDR1 reads LNHDA; CDR2 reads SQIVND (reference sequence). CDR3 length: 15 amino acids. Generated by immunoSEQ multiplex PCR, the TCRdb table keeps only in-frame clones and is missing some. The table lists 8,000 or so clones, 70% to 85% of them singletons, with 32% in the top ten. Sequencing was carried out using peripheral blood. V and J are TRBV19 and TRBJ1-1; D might be TRBD1 (6 bases). This clonotype originated in a human donor in a cohort sampled during active COVID-19. The CDR3 DNA reads TGTGCCACCTCAGTGGGGAGGGGGGTGAACACTGAAGCTTTCTTT. Translating gives CATSVGRGVNTEAFF.